These 29 T cell receptor beta chains originate from one sample sequenced in a study of cytomegalovirus exposure and HLA in healthy donors. The PCR ran on 60 Vbeta and 13 Jbeta primers. TCRdb keeps only in-frame clones here, not all; method: immunoSEQ multiplex PCR. The sample lists some 120,000 clones; 79% were seen once. The sequenced sample was PBMCs. The origin of the receptors is a man aged 25-40 years in good health and CMV-seropositive.

This chain links TRBV5-1 with TRBJ2-3, with a tentative D call TRBD1 (6 bases). Germline CDR1 reads SGHRS; CDR2 reads YFSETQ. V lost 0 bases and J lost 1, with 12 bases in between. This CDR3 spans 16 amino acids. Here the CDR3 reads CASSLVAGDGTDTQYF. The CDR3 region has the DNA TGCGCCAGCAGCTTGGTTGCAGGGGACGGCACAGATACGCAGTATTTT.

J is TRBJ1-1 and V is TRBV4-3; a possible D gene is TRBD1 (6 bases). Trimming pared 0 bases from V and 6 bases from J, leaving 17 bases between. Germline loops: CDR1 LGHNA, CDR2 YSLEER. The CDR3 is made up of 16 amino acids. CDR3 coding DNA: TGCGCCAGCAGCCAAGACGGGGGCGGGGGGATTGCTGAAGCTTTCTTT. Its translation: CASSQDGGGGIAEAFF.

The gene calls are TRBV5-1 and TRBJ2-3, with D perhaps TRBD2 (6 bases). Germline CDR1 SGHRS, CDR2 YFSETQ. The V gene lost 0 bases and the J gene lost 2 bases, with 19 bases spanning the gap. CDR3 length: 18 amino acids. CDR3 sequence (DNA): TGCGCCAGCAGCTTGGGGTGGTTGGAGCGGGCCACCACAGATACGCAGTATTTT. Its translation is CASSLGWLERATTDTQYF.

The V call is TRBV25-1, the J call TRBJ1-2; a weak D match, TRBD1 (6 bases). The CDR3 is 13 amino acids. The germline V gene has CDR1 MGHDK and CDR2 SYGVNS. V lost 10 bases, J lost 2 bases, and 14 bases lay in between. In DNA, the CDR3 is TGTGCCACCAACCGGGACAACAACTATGGCTACACCTTC. It specifies CATNRDNNYGYTF.

In this sample, this clone turned up a few times. The CDR3 nucleotides read TGTGCCAGCAGCACCGGGAGCCCATCCTACAATGAGCAGTTCTTC. Protein sequence: CASSTGSPSYNEQFF. This chain links TRBV21-1 with TRBJ2-1; the table assigns TRBD2, which was not confirmed against the DNA. TRBV21-1 is described as a pseudogene. CDR3 length: 15 amino acids.

The J gene is TRBJ2-7, the V gene TRBV6-5; tentatively, D is TRBD1 (6 bases). Trimming shortened V by 2 bases and J by 3 bases, and 17 bases separated the two germline ends. The CDR3 has 16 amino acids. Germline CDR1 reads MNHEY; CDR2 reads SVGAGI. CDR3 bases: TGTGCCAGCAGTTACACGACAGGCTTAACCCTCTACGAGCAGTACTTC. Translating it yields CASSYTTGLTLYEQYF.

The CDR3 DNA sequence: TGTGCCAGCAGCCTAACTAGCGAAGTCGATGAGCAGTTCTTC. This encodes CASSLTSEVDEQFF. V usage is TRBV11-3 and J usage is TRBJ2-1, with TRBD2 matching 7 bases. Germline V CDR1 and CDR2: SGHNT, YENEEA. The CDR3 has 14 amino acids. With 5 bases clipped from V and 8 bases from J, the junction kept 9 bases outside the gene matches. The entire variable domain, with the rest obtained from reference TRBV11-3 and TRBJ2-1, is as follows: EAGVVQSPRYKIIEKKQPVAFWCNPISGHNTLYWYLQNLGQGPELLIRYENEEAVDDSQLPKDRFSAERLKGVDSTLKIQPAELGDSAVYLCASSLTSEVDEQFFGPGTRLTVL.

The CDR3 DNA is TGTGCCAGCAGTGCAAGAAGCTGGAGCTCCTACAATGAGCAGTTCTTC. Amino acids: CASSARSWSSYNEQFF. The chain recombines TRBV6-1 with TRBJ2-1; D is undetermined. This CDR3 region has 16 residues. V was pared by 4 bases and J by 0 bases, with 13 bases between. Looked up from germline, CDR1 is MNHNS and CDR2 is SASEGT.

The sample holds one count of this clone. V and J are TRBV7-2 and TRBJ2-5; TRBD1 is a possible D gene (5 bases). V dropped 5 bases and J dropped 1 base, with 8 bases sitting between them. This CDR3 contains 13 residues. Germline CDR1 and CDR2: SGHTA and FQGNSA. CDR3 in DNA: TGTGCCAGCAGCCGACAGACCCAAGAGACCCAGTACTTC. Translation: CASSRQTQETQYF.

The gene calls are TRBV10-3 and TRBJ2-2; a weak D match, TRBD2 (6 bases). CDR1 is ENHRY, CDR2 SYGVKD, per germline. V lost 7 bases, J lost 4 bases, and 16 bases lay in between. The CDR3 extends over 15 amino acids. CDR3 in amino acids: CAINARREATGELFF. In DNA, the CDR3 is TGTGCCATCAACGCACGCAGGGAGGCCACCGGGGAGCTGTTTTTT.

The rearrangement links TRBV7-2 to TRBJ2-1; 11 positions match TRBD2. CDR1 and CDR2 from the germline V gene are SGHTA and FQGNSA. The CDR3 has 17 residues. J was trimmed by 4 bases and V by 4 bases; bases with no gene match: 9. The CDR3 here is CASSYQPGTSGYNEQFF. CDR3 coding DNA: TGTGCCAGCAGCTATCAACCCGGGACTAGCGGTTACAATGAGCAGTTCTTC.

Worth noting for this clone: Mismatch with germline at one junction end may stem from a read error. This chain joins TRBV9 and TRBJ2-2; 7 nucleotides match TRBD2. CDR3 length equals 16 residues. Germline V lookup: CDR1 SGDLS, CDR2 YYNGEE. The CDR3, as DNA: TGTGCCAGCAGCGTGGGAGGGCGTGGGAACACCCGGGAGCTGTTTTTT. This gives the protein CASSVGGRGNTRELFF.

V usage is TRBV2 and J usage is TRBJ1-5, with D possibly matching TRBD1 (6 bases). The V and J ends lost 5 bases and 4 bases respectively, with 15 bases between them. The germline V gene has CDR1 SNHLY and CDR2 FYNNEI. This CDR3 has 15 residues. The CDR3, as DNA: TGTGCCAGCAGTAGAGAGCGACAGGATAATCAGCCCCAGCATTTT. It encodes CASSRERQDNQPQHF.

V usage is TRBV7-2 and J usage is TRBJ1-4; 7 bases line up with TRBD1. The CDR3 consists of 15 residues. V gave up 6 bases and J gave up 2 bases; unmatched junction bases: 6. Germline CDR1 is SGHTA and CDR2 is FQGNSA. The CDR3 reads CASRLDRATNEKLFF. The CDR3 DNA sequence: TGTGCCAGCAGACTTGACAGGGCGACTAATGAAAAACTGTTTTTT.

Worth noting for this clone: A junction end diverges from the germline sequence, so it may reflect a read error. This chain connects TRBV7-9 to TRBJ2-5; TRBD2 is a possible D gene (6 bases). Germline V lookup: CDR1 SEHNR, CDR2 FQNEAQ (reference sequence). CDR3 length equals 14 residues. CDR3 bases: TGTTCCAGCAGCTTAAGATCGGGGGTAGGGACCCAGTACTTC. Amino acid sequence: CSSSLRSGVGTQYF.

The gene calls are TRBV7-8 and TRBJ2-3, with 9 positions matching TRBD2. Germline V gives CDR1 SGHVS, CDR2 FQNEAQ. This CDR3 comprises 13 residues. V was pared by 5 bases and J by 9 bases, with 6 bases of the junction left unmatched. The CDR3 spells CASSGNSGGTQYF. As DNA, the CDR3 is TGTGCCAGCAGCGGCAATAGCGGGGGAACGCAGTATTTT.

The chain recombines TRBV5-1 with TRBJ2-7; TRBD2 matches 10 bases. Looked up from germline, CDR1 is SGHRS and CDR2 is YFSETQ. The junction had 1 base not matched to a gene; V was cut back by 3 bases and J by 1 base. CDR3 length: 14 amino acids. The CDR3 DNA follows: TGCGCCAGCAGCTCTAGCGGGAGTTCCTACGAGCAGTACTTC. The encoded protein is CASSSSGSSYEQYF.

The rearrangement uses TRBV5-8 and TRBJ2-7; D unresolved. Germline CDR1 and CDR2: SGHTS and YDEGEE. The germline V and J ends were trimmed by 2 bases and 2 bases, with 11 bases remaining between them. This CDR3 contains 14 residues. This chain's CDR3 is CASSFHSETYEQYF. CDR3 bases: TGTGCCAGCAGCTTCCACAGTGAGACCTACGAGCAGTACTTC. The full variable domain, rest sourced from reference TRBV5-8 and TRBJ2-7, is EAGVTQSPTHLIKTRGQQATLRCSPISGHTSVYWYQQALGLGLQFLLWYDEGEERNRGNFPPRFSGRQFPNYSSELNVNALELEDSALYLCASSFHSETYEQYFGPGTRLTVT.

The chain joins TRBV4-1 to TRBJ1-6; 10 bases align to TRBD1. The CDR3 runs 16 residues. V dropped 3 bases and J dropped 9; count of bases not matched to a gene: 8. CDR1 MGHRA and CDR2 YSYEKL come from the germline V gene. This chain's CDR3 is CASSQLAGQGFSPLHF. The DNA of the CDR3 is TGCGCCAGCAGCCAGCTAGCGGGACAGGGGTTTTCACCCCTCCACTTT.

Comments on this clone: At one end the junction does not follow the germline gene, possibly because of a read error. V and J are TRBV28 and TRBJ2-6; the D gene is possibly TRBD2 (6 bases). Germline values: CDR1 MDHEN, CDR2 SYDVKM. The CDR3 has 15 residues. DNA of the CDR3: TGTGCCAGCAGTTTAGGAGGGACTGGGGCCAACGGCCTGACTTTC. As protein: CASSLGGTGANGLTF.

The rearrangement uses TRBV10-3 and TRBJ1-2; D is ambiguous. The CDR3 runs 14 residues. V lost 4 bases and J lost 3, with 12 bases in between. Germline V lookup: CDR1 ENHRY, CDR2 SYGVKD. The CDR3 nucleotides read TGTGCCATCAGTGGGGCAGGCAGGTACTATGGCTACACCTTC. The encoded protein is CAISGAGRYYGYTF.

J is TRBJ1-6 and V is TRBV5-1; 8 bases are shared with TRBD1. The germline V gene encodes CDR1 SGHRS and CDR2 YFSETQ. V shed 4 bases and J 8 bases; nucleotides not matched to a gene: 8. CDR3 length: 15 amino acids. Written as DNA, the CDR3 is TGCGCCAGCAGCAGGGTAACAGGGGGTGATTCACCCCTCCACTTT. The encoded protein is CASSRVTGGDSPLHF.

The chain uses TRBV29-1 and TRBJ1-5; 7 bases fit TRBD1. The CDR3 is made up of 14 amino acids. The junction had 7 bases not matched to a gene; V was cut back by 4 bases and J by 4 bases. In germline, CDR1 is SQVTM, CDR2 ANQGSEA. CDR3 DNA: TGCAGCGTTGGTACCGGACAGGCGAATCAGCCCCAGCATTTT. Translation gives CSVGTGQANQPQHF.

A word on this clone: The junction and the germline gene differ at one end; a read error may be behind it. The chain uses TRBV7-7 and TRBJ2-5, with TRBD2 matching 11 bases. From germline, CDR1 is SSHAT and CDR2 FNYEAQ (reference sequence). The CDR3 has 13 amino acids. The CDR3 loop reads CASSGLAGETQYF. For the CDR3, the DNA is TGTGCTAGCAGTGGACTAGCGGGAGAGACCCAGTACTTC. Filled out from reference TRBV7-7 and TRBJ2-5, the complete variable domain reads GAGVSQSPRYKVTKRGQDVTLRCDPISSHATLYWYQQALGQGPEFLTYFNYEAQPDKSGLPSDRFSAERPEGSISTLTIQRTEQRDSAMYRCASSGLAGETQYFGPGTRLLVL.

This sequence joins TRBV6-4 and TRBJ2-2, with 7 positions matching TRBD1. The CDR3 runs 16 residues. Trimming cost V 6 bases and J 3 bases; bases outside gene matches: 10. CDR1 is MRHNA and CDR2 is SNTAGT in the germline V gene. The CDR3 loop is CASSASGGDDTGELFF. The DNA for the CDR3 is TGTGCCAGCAGCGCATCAGGGGGAGACGACACCGGGGAGCTGTTTTTT.

CDR3 residues: CASSPTSGGTGELFF. CDR3 nucleotides: TGTGCCAGCAGCCCGACTAGCGGGGGGACCGGGGAGCTGTTTTTT. The chain is built from TRBV6-5 and TRBJ2-2; TRBD2 aligns across 13 bases. CDR3 length: 15 amino acids. V lost 6 bases, J lost 5 bases, and 3 bases stayed unmatched. CDR1 and CDR2 (germline): MNHEY, SVGAGI.

This clone turned up a few times. The CDR3 here is CASSKAQTSGRAKNIQYF. Written as DNA, the CDR3 is TGTGCCAGCAGCAAAGCCCAGACTAGCGGGAGAGCCAAAAACATTCAGTACTTC. The genes are TRBV21-1 and TRBJ2-4; the tabulated D call, TRBD2, remains unverified against the DNA. TRBV21-1 is listed as a pseudogene. There are 18 residues in the CDR3.

This clone was observed a few times. The CDR3 sequence is CASSVASAYQETQYF. CDR3 bases: TGTGCCAGCAGCGTAGCTAGCGCGTACCAAGAGACCCAGTACTTC. The rearrangement uses TRBV9 and TRBJ2-5; the D gene is possibly TRBD2 (6 bases). The CDR3 is made up of 15 amino acids. Germline V gives CDR1 SGDLS, CDR2 YYNGEE. Trimming took 0 bases from V and 0 from J, leaving 9 bases between them.

V usage is TRBV4-1 and J usage is TRBJ1-2; 8 bases align to TRBD1. The trim removed 3 bases at V and 4 bases at J, leaving 7 bases unmatched. CDR3 size: 15 residues. Germline V gene sequence: CDR1 MGHRA, CDR2 YSYEKL. The CDR3 here is CASSQDRASGYGYTF. The CDR3 DNA is TGCGCCAGCAGCCAGGACAGGGCAAGTGGCTATGGCTACACCTTC.